This TCR beta chain was identified in a study of blood T cells in healthy people across ages. Primers used in a second PCR of about 6 to 11 cycles were a sample-barcoded 5' primer and a J-beta primer mix. Via MiXCR, TCRdb re-called the 5' RACE reads, giving one row per CDR3 protein. The profile shows about 680,000 distinct CDR3 sequences, 49% of them singletons. Trimming stripped 3 bases from V and 6 bases from J, with 18 bases between. The CDR3 loop spans 15 amino acids. Germline-derived CDR1 and CDR2 are MDHEN and SYDVKM. The V gene is TRBV28, the J gene TRBJ2-7; weak D call: TRBD2 (5 bases). This clonotype originated in a woman in her sixties in good health. Material for sequencing was blood. CDR3 nucleotides: TGTGCCAGCAGTTTCGGCCGGAATAGCGTGTCCGAGCAGTACTTC. Translation: CASSFGRNSVSEQYF.